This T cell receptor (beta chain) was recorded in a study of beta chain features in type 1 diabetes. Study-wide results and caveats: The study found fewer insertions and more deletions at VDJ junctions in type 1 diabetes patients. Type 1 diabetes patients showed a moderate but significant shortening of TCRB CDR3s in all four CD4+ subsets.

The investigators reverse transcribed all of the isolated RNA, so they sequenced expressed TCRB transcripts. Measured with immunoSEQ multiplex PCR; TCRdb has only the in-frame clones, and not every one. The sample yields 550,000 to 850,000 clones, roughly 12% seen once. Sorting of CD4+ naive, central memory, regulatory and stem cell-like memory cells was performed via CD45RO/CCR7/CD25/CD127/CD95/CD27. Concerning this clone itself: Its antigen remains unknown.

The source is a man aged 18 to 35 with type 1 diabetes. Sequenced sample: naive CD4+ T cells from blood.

The CDR3 DNA is TGTGCCAGCTCACCGGGCGACTACAATGAGCAGTTCTTC. It translates to CASSPGDYNEQFF. The rearrangement uses TRBV18 and TRBJ2-1, with unresolved D. Trimming removed 3 bases from V and 3 bases from J, with 6 bases in between. The CDR3 spans 13 residues. Germline V gives CDR1 KGHSH, CDR2 LQKENI.